A single sample is the source of the 5 T cell receptor beta chains below, sequenced in a study of blood T cells in healthy people across ages. The authors ran a second PCR of about 7 to 11 cycles using a sample-barcoded 5' primer and a J-beta primer mix. TCRdb reprocessed the 5' RACE reads with MiXCR, giving one entry per CDR3 protein. This table holds hundreds of thousands of distinct CDR3 sequences, around 52% found once. The specimen was blood. The receptors derive from a woman over 75 in good health.

This clonotype turned up a few times. This chain connects TRBV29-1 to TRBJ1-3, with D tentatively TRBD1 (6 bases). V dropped 7 bases and J dropped 2 bases, with 12 bases sitting between them. The CDR3 runs 13 residues. CDR1 SQVTM and CDR2 ANQGSEA come from the germline V gene. The CDR3 here is CSGQVSAGNTIYF. The CDR3 DNA reads as TGCAGCGGACAGGTATCGGCTGGAAACACCATATATTTT. The full variable domain, in which reference TRBV29-1 and TRBJ1-3 provide the parts outside the CDR3, is SAVISQKPSRDICQRGTSLTIQCQVDSQVTMMFWYRQQPGQSLTLIATANQGSEATYESGFVIDKFPISRPNLTFSTLTVSNMSPEDSSIYLCSGQVSAGNTIYFGEGSWLTVV.

The genes are TRBV14 and TRBJ2-4; tentatively, D is TRBD1 (6 bases). The CDR3 length is 18 residues. V was pared by 3 bases and J by 13 bases, with 31 bases between. CDR1 and CDR2 (germline): SGHDN, FVKESK. The CDR3 loop is CASSHLYTPGESYNEQYF. The CDR3 DNA reads as TGTGCCAGCAGCCACCTGTACACGCCAGGGGAGTCGTACAATGAGCAGTACTTC.

The CDR3 DNA follows: TGTGCCAGCGGTCCGCTACGGGGCTTTGTTTCGGGTCAGAACTATGGCTACACCTTC. It translates to CASGPLRGFVSGQNYGYTF. V usage is TRBV7-2 and J usage is TRBJ1-2; D may be TRBD1 (5 bases). V lost 8 bases and J 2 bases, leaving 30 bases between the germline ends. Germline CDR1 and CDR2: SGHTA and FQGNSA. The CDR3 loop spans 19 amino acids.

This clonotype has a count of ten or more. V usage is TRBV15 and J usage is TRBJ2-3; no reliable D call. Germline V gene data show CDR1 as LNHNV and CDR2 as YYDKDF (reference sequence). This CDR3 contains 13 residues. Trimming left V 1 base short and J 7 bases short, with 9 bases between. CDR3 amino acids: CATSRAKAYTQYF. The CDR3 coding sequence is TGTGCCACCAGCAGAGCAAAGGCCTATACGCAGTATTTT. Together with reference TRBV15 and TRBJ2-3, the CDR3 gives the full variable domain: DAMVIQNPRYQVTQFGKPVTLSCSQTLNHNVMYWYQQKSSQAPKLLFHYYDKDFNNEADTPDNFQSRRPNTSFCFLDIRSPGLGDTAMYLCATSRAKAYTQYFGPGTRLTVL.

The CDR3 loop reads CASSLGTDRTYEQYF. Here the CDR3 DNA reads TGTGCCAGCAGTCTCGGGACAGATCGAACCTACGAGCAGTACTTC. V is TRBV12-3 or TRBV12-4 and J is TRBJ2-4, with 7 bases matching TRBD1. The J call may be mistaken, given a closer DNA end match to TRBJ2-7. CDR3 size: 15 residues.